This T cell receptor beta chain was obtained from a study of siplizumab effects on memory and regulatory T cells (dated by TCRdb to between 2018 and 2021). For the wider study: The effect of the anti-CD2 antibody siplizumab on alloreactive T-cell subsets was examined in allogeneic mixed lymphocyte reactions constructed from human PBMCs.

Note on this clone: Its cognate antigen has yet to be identified. Base qualities are not recorded, but no much larger clone differs from it by a single base.

The receptor library was made with the immunoSEQ multiplex PCR assay. About 10^5 TCR templates per sample were assayed by the deep sequencing platform. Genomic DNA extracted from sorted T cells was the material used for TCRbeta CDR3 sequencing. The paper's processing steps were these. The R programming language was used for clonal analysis of the TCRbeta CDR3 data. Comparing unstimulated samples against CFSE-low samples taken after the reaction was how alloreactive CD4+ and CD8+ clones were defined. Regulatory or non-regulatory origin was assigned to alloreactive CD4+ clones by matching of sequences to sorted unstimulated Treg and non-Treg repertoires. TCRdb holds this immuneACCESS table with in-frame rearrangements only. Some clones are missing; in checked studies, unresolved V genes explain under half, and the rest has no known cause. V and J calls and clone size follow that table, whereas D and trimming were derived from the DNA. This sample has approximately 98,000 clones in its table, and 85% to 95% of those were observed once. Around 1.4% of the sample is held by the ten biggest clonotypes.

The germline V gene encodes CDR1 MDHEN and CDR2 SYDVKM. V loses 6 bases of germline sequence and J loses 0 bases, and the interval between the two ends is 15 bases. The cysteine opens and the phenylalanine closes a CDR3 of 15 amino acids. Only the CDR3 portion is preserved as DNA: 45 bases, with reading frame beginning at the first base. TCRbeta CDR3 sequencing was performed on sorted unstimulated T cells and on proliferating T cells recovered from mixed lymphocyte reactions. Fresh whole blood from approximately 9 HLA-typed healthy donors was used to isolate PBMCs. Unstimulated CD4+ non-regulatory T cells were FACS-sorted to map the origin of alloreactive clones. General conclusions and limits of the study: Because sequences below about 10^-5 frequency were poorly captured, only a minor fraction of alloreactive clones could be mapped to unstimulated subsets. Siplizumab significantly reduced the cumulative frequency of alloreactive sequences traceable to unstimulated CD4+ memory T cells. Of the alloreactive CD4+ clones that could be mapped, the Treg-derived share averaged approximately 69% with siplizumab compared with about 27% in control reactions. Roughly 75-97% of proliferating CD4+ or CD8+ clones could not be assigned a naive or memory phenotype. No functional confirmation was obtained for the suppressive function of proliferating Tregs from siplizumab cultures. Unstimulated naive T cells appeared to be more diverse than memory T cells, and naive cells seemed to make a substantial contribution to the alloresponse.

Recombination joined TRBV28 with TRBJ2-7, with TRBD2 perhaps the D gene, on 5 matching bases. Sample: non-Treg CD4+ T cells sorted from blood. Interpreted using the paper, the cell subset or site label stands for: FACS-sorted unstimulated CD4+ non-regulatory T cells. The sequence came from a human donor in good health. CDR3 reads: CASSPGLKSSYEQYF. The bases are TGTGCCAGCAGCCCAGGACTGAAAAGCTCCTACGAGCAGTACTTC.